Listed here is a single TCR beta chain. This clone was seen a single time. Its antigen specificity is not known. Qualities for individual bases were not recorded, and no much larger clone is one base off. The library relied on the immunoSEQ multiplex PCR assay. Drawn from immuneACCESS, this table holds only the in-frame rearrangements with V and J called that TCRdb kept. Clones are partly lost; checked studies trace under half to an unresolved V gene and leave the rest unexplained. The sample table contains roughly 170,000 clones; only one count was recorded for almost 90% of them. The top ten clones comprise approximately 4.9% of the sample. This specimen belongs to a study of control samples from healthy donors and cancer patients (dated by TCRdb to 2018 to 2020). This clonotype was sampled from a woman between 25 and 40 years old in good health. Source material: blood.

This receptor carries the CDR3 CASRDAGNEQFF. The sequenced DNA is TGTGCCAGCAGGGACGCTGGCAATGAGCAGTTCTTC. The rearranged chain carries TRBV25-1 and TRBJ2-1; the D segment cannot be called with confidence. Including cysteine and phenylalanine, the CDR3 has 12 amino acids. Kept here is only the CDR3 DNA, which spans 36 bases and is read in frame from base 1. V is pared back by 6 bases and J by 6 bases, with 9 bases lying between the germline termini. For CDR1 and CDR2, the germline V gene lists MGHDK and SYGVNS.